Shown below are 2 T cell receptor beta chains from a single sample sequenced in a study of T cells in Graves' hyperthyroidism and ophthalmopathy. Researchers took RNA transcripts and amplified the TCR beta CDR3 regions from them. The TCR CDR3 was amplified in a first-round RT-PCR using the HTBI primer set. MiXCR, applied by TCRdb to the multiplex PCR reads, yields one record per CDR3 protein. This table has 400,000 to 500,000 distinct CDR3 sequences, approximately 14% appearing once. Sequenced material: blood. These receptor sequences come from a woman aged 18-29 years with Graves' hyperthyroidism.

In this sample, this clonotype turned up a few times. This chain links TRBV29-1 with TRBJ1-5, with D possibly matching TRBD1 (6 bases). CDR3 length: 13 amino acids. Trimming removed 4 bases from V and 4 bases from J, with 11 bases in between. The germline V gene has CDR1 SQVTM and CDR2 ANQGSEA. CDR3 region: CSVGDNFNQPQHF. The CDR3 DNA reads as TGCAGCGTTGGGGACAACTTTAATCAGCCCCAGCATTTT.

This clonotype was counted ten times or more. This sequence joins TRBV11-1 and TRBJ1-1; a weak D match, TRBD1 (5 bases). Between the trimmed V and J ends, which lost 2 bases and 2 bases, there was a span of 9 bases. From germline, CDR1 is SGHAT and CDR2 FQDESV (reference sequence). The CDR3 is made up of 14 amino acids. In DNA form, the CDR3 reads TGTGCCAGCAGCTTACAGGGTTCCAACACTGAAGCTTTCTTT. The encoded protein is CASSLQGSNTEAFF.